This paragraph covers one T cell receptor (beta chain) sequence. Its antigen is currently unknown. Profiled with immunoSEQ multiplex PCR; TCRdb holds only in-frame clones, not every one. Among about 800,000 clones listed, about 96% were seen once. The sample originates from a study of shared clonotypes between healthy human individuals. Overall study results and limits: All-four-donor shared clonotypes had higher generation probabilities than non-shared clonotypes did. Of the naive CD4 clonotypes, about 5% were shared across several donors. Naive subsets usually exceeded memory subsets in estimated richness.

Naive CD8 cells lacked CD45RO, underwent positive selection for CCR7 and left out terminally differentiated effector memory CD45RA+ cells. The V gene's germline CDR1 is SQVTM and CDR2 ANQGSEA. Trimming cost V 4 bases and J 4 bases, with 7 bases left between them. This CDR3 is 12 amino acids long. The chain employs TRBV29-1 and TRBJ2-2; D ambiguous. Sequenced: naive CD8+ T cells sorted from blood. The receptor's source is a man aged 25 to 45 in good health. Written as DNA, the CDR3 is TGCAGCGTTGTTTCACTCACCGGGGAGCTGTTTTTT. It encodes CSVVSLTGELFF.